These 28 T cell receptor beta chains originate from one sample sequenced in a study of shared clonotypes between healthy human individuals. Some clones are missing from TCRdb's copy, which holds only in-frame ones; the method was immunoSEQ multiplex PCR. The data show under 600,000 clones, 98% seen once. CD45RO-negative, CCR7-positively selected cells formed the naive CD8 fraction, excluding terminally differentiated effector memory CD45RA+ cells. Material for sequencing was naive CD8+ T cells sorted from blood. All receptors come from a man between 25 and 39 years old in good health.

The DNA for the CDR3 is TGTGCCAGCAGTTTGTGGTGGACTACCGGCTCCTACAATGAGCAGTTCTTC. Amino acid sequence: CASSLWWTTGSYNEQFF. The J gene is TRBJ2-1, the V gene TRBV28; possible D gene TRBD2, 6 bases. Trimming cost V 3 bases and J 0 bases, with 15 bases left between them. The germline gives CDR1 MDHEN, CDR2 SYDVKM. The CDR3 totals 17 residues.

V and J are TRBV7-6 and TRBJ1-2; possible D gene TRBD1, 5 bases. CDR1 and CDR2 from the germline V gene are SGHVS and FNYEAQ. CDR3 length: 13 residues. Trimming left V 5 bases short and J 5 bases short, with 12 bases between. CDR3 sequence (DNA): TGTGCCAGCAGCCTAGGGGAGCCTTATGGCTACACCTTC. Protein sequence: CASSLGEPYGYTF.

This chain uses TRBV9 with TRBJ2-7; D is ambiguous. Germline values: CDR1 SGDLS, CDR2 YYNGEE. V was cut by 4 bases and J by 0 bases, with 11 bases left in between. The CDR3 contains 14 residues. CDR3 protein: CASSLGSHSYEQYF. CDR3 DNA: TGTGCCAGCAGCCTGGGGTCCCACTCCTACGAGCAGTACTTC.

V gene TRBV6-5 combines with J gene TRBJ2-3; 7 bases line up with TRBD2. Per the germline V gene, CDR1 is MNHEY and CDR2 is SVGAGI. Trimming at V came to 0 bases and at J to 0 bases, leaving 3 bases not matched to a gene. The CDR3 totals 16 residues. The CDR3, as DNA: TGTGCCAGCAGTTACTCGGTTAGCGGGAGCACAGATACGCAGTATTTT. This translates into CASSYSVSGSTDTQYF.

As regards this clone: In the same sample, other DNA sequences code for this CDR3. This chain uses TRBV7-9 with TRBJ2-7; 7 bases fit TRBD1. Losses at the gene ends were 1 base for V and 6 bases for J; bases not matched to a gene: 3. The CDR3 consists of 13 residues. The germline CDR1 and CDR2 sequences are SEHNR and FQNEAQ (reference sequence). The CDR3: CASSLESGGEQYF. Here the CDR3 DNA reads TGTGCCAGCAGCTTAGAGTCAGGGGGCGAGCAGTACTTC.

The rearrangement joins TRBV6-5 to TRBJ2-2; 10 bases map to TRBD2. V lost 2 bases to trimming and J lost 6 bases; unmatched junction nucleotides: 6. The CDR3 has 16 amino acids. Germline V gene sequence: CDR1 MNHEY, CDR2 SVGAGI. CDR3: CASSYALAGVAGELFF. For the CDR3, the DNA is TGTGCCAGCAGTTACGCCCTAGCGGGAGTGGCCGGGGAGCTGTTTTTT.

This chain connects TRBV11-3 to TRBJ2-1; TRBD2 might be the D (6 bases). Germline V gives CDR1 SGHNT, CDR2 YENEEA. Deletions cut 2 bases from V and 4 bases from J, with 21 bases between. The length of the CDR3 is 18 residues. Written as DNA, the CDR3 is TGTGCCAGCAGCTTACCCCTCTGTATGGTAGCGGTGTACAATGAGCAGTTCTTC. Protein sequence: CASSLPLCMVAVYNEQFF.

The chain joins TRBV30 to TRBJ2-1; 10 bases map to TRBD1. Germline CDR1 GTSNPN, CDR2 SVGIG (reference sequence). This CDR3 is built from 12 residues. Trimming removed 7 bases from V and 9 bases from J; junction bases left unmatched: 6. CDR3 region: CASGQGGTEQFF. CDR3 sequence (DNA): TGTGCCTCCGGACAGGGGGGAACTGAGCAGTTCTTC. The variable domain in full, completed from reference TRBV30 and TRBJ2-1, reads SQTIHQWPATLVQPVGSPLSLECTVEGTSNPNLYWYRQAAGRGLQLLFYSVGIGQISSEVPQNLSASRPQDRQFILSSKKLLLSDSGFYLCASGQGGTEQFFGPGTRLTVL.

Notes on this clone: The identical CDR3 is also encoded by other nucleotide sequences in the sample. The gene calls are TRBV5-1 and TRBJ2-1; D ambiguous. The CDR3 totals 11 residues. Trimming removed 1 base from V and 7 bases from J, with 3 bases in between. Germline-derived CDR1 and CDR2 are SGHRS and YFSETQ. DNA of the CDR3: TGCGCCAGCAGCTTGAGTAATGAGCAGTTCTTC. Translating it yields CASSLSNEQFF.

This rearrangement joins TRBV7-3 to TRBJ2-7; 8 bases align to TRBD2. CDR1 is SGHTA, CDR2 FQGTGA, per germline. This CDR3 has 13 residues. V gave up 5 bases and J gave up 4 bases; unmatched junction bases: 4. The CDR3 coding sequence is TGTGCCAGCAGCCCCGGGGGGGGATACGAGCAGTACTTC. It is translated as CASSPGGGYEQYF.

V is TRBV29-1 and J is TRBJ1-2; a weak D match, TRBD1 (6 bases). Trimming removed 6 bases from V and 4 bases from J, with 15 bases in between. Germline CDR1 is SQVTM and CDR2 is ANQGSEA. This CDR3 region has 13 residues. The CDR3, as DNA: TGCAGCGTCACGGACAGATCCAGCTATGGCTACACCTTC. Its translation is CSVTDRSSYGYTF.

Details on this clone: Additional DNA sequences in this sample encode the identical CDR3. The chain links TRBV29-1 to TRBJ2-7, with 10 bases aligning to TRBD2. The CDR3 is 13 residues long. V lost 6 bases, J lost 0 bases, and 2 bases stayed unmatched. Germline CDR1 and CDR2: SQVTM and ANQGSEA. CDR3 DNA sequence: TGCAGCGTAGCGGGAGGGAGCTCCTACGAGCAGTACTTC. This encodes CSVAGGSSYEQYF.

This chain uses TRBV14 with TRBJ1-2, with 7 bases that match TRBD1. This CDR3 spans 16 amino acids. Per the germline V gene, CDR1 is SGHDN and CDR2 is FVKESK. With V trimmed by 4 bases and J by 7 bases, 15 bases remained unmatched. The CDR3 here is CASSLREQGFFRGYTF. In nucleotides, the CDR3 is TGTGCCAGCAGCCTAAGGGAACAGGGGTTTTTTCGTGGCTACACCTTC.

This clone was counted a single time. The chain employs TRBV9 and TRBJ2-1; 8 bases are shared with TRBD1. The germline gives CDR1 SGDLS, CDR2 YYNGEE. The V gene end was trimmed by 3 bases and the J gene end by 9 bases; junction bases not matched to a gene: 5. This CDR3 is 13 amino acids long. Written as DNA, the CDR3 is TGTGCCAGCAGCGGTCAGGGGGCGGGTGAGCAGTTCTTC. Residues: CASSGQGAGEQFF.

The gene calls are TRBV7-9 and TRBJ2-2, with D possibly being TRBD1 or TRBD2 (5 bases each). CDR3 length equals 14 residues. V lost 2 bases to trimming and J lost 7 bases, with 11 bases between them. The germline gives CDR1 SEHNR, CDR2 FQNEAQ (reference sequence). CDR3 sequence: CASSLTARGGELFF. The CDR3 region has the DNA TGTGCCAGCAGCTTAACAGCGAGGGGCGGGGAGCTGTTTTTT.

The V gene is TRBV18, the J gene TRBJ2-6, with a weak D call TRBD2 (5 bases). The germline V and J ends were trimmed by 7 bases and 2 bases, with 15 bases remaining between them. The CDR3 is made up of 16 amino acids. Germline V gives CDR1 KGHSH, CDR2 LQKENI. The CDR3 region has the DNA TGTGCCAGCTTAGGGAGCGTCGGGGCTGGGGCCAACGTCCTGACTTTC. Its translation: CASLGSVGAGANVLTF.

The chain carries TRBV7-9 and TRBJ2-2; D perhaps matches TRBD2 (5 bases). V lost 8 bases and J 6 bases, leaving 10 bases between the germline ends. The CDR3 contains 12 residues. Germline assignment: CDR1 SEHNR and CDR2 FQNEAQ (reference sequence). CDR3 protein: CASAGGSGELFF. The CDR3 DNA reads TGTGCCAGCGCCGGAGGATCCGGGGAGCTGTTTTTT.

This rearrangement joins TRBV4-1 to TRBJ1-4; a weak D match, TRBD1 (5 bases). This CDR3 region has 15 residues. The germline gives CDR1 MGHRA, CDR2 YSYEKL. Trimming took 6 bases from V and 0 from J, leaving 11 bases between them. The DNA for the CDR3 is TGCGCCAGCAGGGAACCGGGGGCAACTAATGAAAAACTGTTTTTT. This encodes CASREPGATNEKLFF.

CDR3 loop: CASSPRGGRYEQYF. The CDR3 bases are TGTGCCAGCAGCCCCCGGGGGGGCAGGTACGAGCAGTACTTC. The chain has TRBV7-9 and TRBJ2-7; TRBD2 matches 8 bases. The CDR3 is 14 residues long. Germline V gene lookup returns CDR1 SEHNR and CDR2 FQNEAQ (reference sequence). With 5 bases clipped from V and 4 bases from J, the junction kept 7 bases outside the gene matches.

V usage is TRBV2 and J usage is TRBJ2-7; D gene unclear. CDR3 length: 12 amino acids. The germline V and J ends were trimmed by 5 bases and 4 bases, with 9 bases remaining between them. CDR1 is SNHLY and CDR2 is FYNNEI in the germline V gene. CDR3 sequence reads: CASSKGAYEQYF. CDR3 nucleotides: TGTGCCAGCAGTAAAGGAGCATACGAGCAGTACTTC.

This CDR3 is CASSLLGQSYEQYF. The CDR3 bases are TGTGCCAGCAGTCTTCTCGGACAGAGCTACGAGCAGTACTTC. The chain carries TRBV6-5 and TRBJ2-7; perhaps TRBD1 as D (6 bases). The CDR3 sequence is 14 residues long. The germline CDR1 and CDR2 sequences are MNHEY and SVGAGI. Trimming stripped 5 bases from V and 3 bases from J, with 14 bases between.

This clone was seen once. This chain links TRBV7-9 with TRBJ2-2, with a weak D call TRBD1 (6 bases). The germline V and J ends were trimmed by 7 bases and 1 base, with 13 bases remaining between them. CDR1 is SEHNR and CDR2 is FQNEAQ in the germline V gene (reference sequence). The CDR3 totals 15 residues. The CDR3 loop reads CASTTSTGNTGELFF. CDR3 nucleotides: TGTGCCAGCACCACCTCGACAGGGAACACCGGGGAGCTGTTTTTT. The full variable domain, its missing parts supplied by reference TRBV7-9 and TRBJ2-2, is DTGVSQNPRHKITKRGQNVTFRCDPISEHNRLYWYRQTLGQGPEFLTYFQNEAQLEKSRLLSDRFSAERPKGSFSTLEIQRTEQGDSAMYLCASTTSTGNTGELFFGEGSRLTVL.

The chain is built from TRBV19 and TRBJ2-7; the D call may be TRBD1 or TRBD2 (5 bases each). The germline gives CDR1 LNHDA, CDR2 SQIVND (reference sequence). The CDR3 runs to 14 residues. V lost 3 bases to trimming and J lost 3 bases, with 12 bases between them. The CDR3 DNA reads TGTGCCAGTAGTATCCGGGACGAGTACTACGAGCAGTACTTC. It specifies CASSIRDEYYEQYF.

The V gene is TRBV28, the J gene TRBJ2-7, with 11 positions matching TRBD2. Losses at the gene ends were 5 bases for V and 2 bases for J; bases not matched to a gene: 5. Germline lookup yields CDR1 MDHEN and CDR2 SYDVKM. This CDR3 spans 15 amino acids. The CDR3 is CASSPLAGGAYEQYF. The CDR3 DNA is TGTGCCAGCAGTCCCCTAGCGGGAGGAGCCTACGAGCAGTACTTC. Supplemented by reference TRBV28 and TRBJ2-7, the full variable domain reads DVKVTQSSRYLVKRTGEKVFLECVQDMDHENMFWYRQDPGLGLRLIYFSYDVKMKEKGDIPEGYSVSREKKERFSLILESASTNQTSMYLCASSPLAGGAYEQYFGPGTRLTVT.

The chain has TRBV5-6 and TRBJ2-3, with a possible D match to TRBD1 (5 bases). V was trimmed by 2 bases and J by 6 bases, leaving 13 bases between them. CDR1 and CDR2 from the germline V gene are SGHDT and YYEEEE. The CDR3 is 14 residues long. In DNA form, the CDR3 reads TGTGCCAGCAGCTTCGGTCAGGGAATCGATACGCAGTATTTT. It is translated as CASSFGQGIDTQYF.

V usage is TRBV7-6 and J usage is TRBJ2-1, with TRBD2 matching 8 bases. The junction had 8 bases not matched to a gene; V was cut back by 1 base and J by 9 bases. The V gene's germline CDR1 is SGHVS and CDR2 FNYEAQ. This CDR3 spans 15 amino acids. Here the CDR3 DNA reads TGTGCCAGCAGCTTAGGGGTTAGCGGGACGACTGAGCAGTTCTTC. It codes for CASSLGVSGTTEQFF.

A single count supports this clone. The chain employs TRBV27 and TRBJ2-4; D remains unclear. The CDR3 loop spans 15 amino acids. Deletions cut 1 base from V and 7 bases from J, with 14 bases between. The V gene's germline CDR1 is MNHEY and CDR2 SMNVEV (reference sequence). This CDR3 is CASSLLPVESNIQYF. The DNA for the CDR3 is TGTGCCAGCAGTTTATTACCAGTTGAGTCGAACATTCAGTACTTC.

V gene TRBV10-3 combines with J gene TRBJ2-7, with TRBD2 matching over 13 bases. The CDR3 is 15 amino acids. CDR1 and CDR2 from the germline V gene are ENHRY and SYGVKD. The trim removed 3 bases at V and 12 bases at J, leaving 11 bases unmatched. CDR3 loop: CAISERTSGSLEGYF. Here the CDR3 DNA reads TGTGCCATCAGTGAACGGACTAGCGGGAGCCTGGAGGGGTACTTC.